These 22 T cell receptor beta chains came from one sample sequenced in a study of blood T cell repertoires in COVID-19 (dated by TCRdb to about 2020). Libraries were made using the immunoSEQ multiplex PCR assay. This immuneACCESS table, as held by TCRdb, lists in-frame sequences with V and J called but not all clones. Of the missing ones, under half trace to an unresolved V gene in checked studies; the others have no known cause. In this sample the table shows about 170,000 clones, roughly 83% of which occur a single time. The ten largest account for roughly 2.8% of the sample. The specimen sequenced was peripheral blood. The receptor set was obtained from a woman aged 55-69 years with acute or convalescent COVID-19.

V is TRBV30 and J is TRBJ2-7, with 12 bases lining up with TRBD1. Trimming cost V 5 bases and J 7 bases; bases outside gene matches: 9. This CDR3 spans 14 amino acids. Per the germline V gene, CDR1 is GTSNPN and CDR2 is SVGIG (reference sequence). The DNA for the CDR3 is TGTGCCTGGGGACGGGGACAGGGGGCTCGGGAGCAGTACTTC. Its translation is CAWGRGQGAREQYF.

This clone was seen only a few times. The J gene is TRBJ1-5, the V gene TRBV6-6, with D possibly matching TRBD1 (6 bases). CDR1 is MNHNY, CDR2 SVGAGI, per germline (reference sequence). V gave up 5 bases and J gave up 0 bases, with 17 bases separating them. The CDR3 runs 17 residues. The CDR3 bases are TGTGCCAGCAGTCCGGGACACAGCCGATTTAGCAATCAGCCCCAGCATTTT. It codes for CASSPGHSRFSNQPQHF.

This chain uses TRBV6-2 or TRBV6-3 with TRBJ1-2; D not resolved. With 0 bases removed from V and 8 bases from J, the gap between germline ends came to 10 bases. The CDR3 covers 13 residues. In germline, CDR1 is MNHEY, CDR2 SVGEGT. The CDR3 sequence is CASSYSGSEGYTF. The CDR3 DNA reads TGTGCCAGCAGTTACTCAGGCTCGGAGGGCTACACCTTC.

The chain uses TRBV13 and TRBJ1-4, with D possibly matching TRBD1 (5 bases). The CDR3 loop spans 14 amino acids. The V end lost 5 bases, the J end lost 8 bases, and 15 bases lay between the germline ends. Germline V lookup: CDR1 PRHDT, CDR2 FYEKMQ (reference sequence). The CDR3 loop is CASSRGEAREKLFF. CDR3 in DNA: TGTGCCAGCAGCCGGGGGGAGGCTAGGGAAAAACTGTTTTTT.

This chain uses TRBV21-1 with TRBJ1-2; TRBD1 was called by the table and not checked on the DNA. TRBV21-1 counts as a pseudogene. The CDR3 is 16 amino acids. The CDR3 sequence: CASSTDRTEILLGYTF. The CDR3 DNA follows: TGTGCCAGCAGCACGGACAGGACAGAGATCTTGCTTGGCTACACCTTC.

The chain employs TRBV4-3 and TRBJ2-3; possible D gene TRBD2, 5 bases. Germline CDR1 and CDR2: LGHNA and YSLEER. The CDR3 has 21 residues. Trimming pared 0 bases from V and 0 bases from J, leaving 25 bases between. The CDR3 sequence is CASSQDERVDEWRLSTDTQYF. In DNA form, the CDR3 reads TGCGCCAGCAGCCAAGATGAGAGGGTCGATGAATGGCGGCTAAGCACAGATACGCAGTATTTT.

This chain uses TRBV4-2 with TRBJ2-1; TRBD1 is a possible D gene (5 bases). This CDR3 is 16 amino acids long. Deletions cut 4 bases from V and 4 bases from J, with 17 bases between. The germline CDR1 and CDR2 sequences are LGHNA and YNFKEQ. In nucleotides, the CDR3 is TGTGCCAGCAGCCCCTCACAGGCATCAGAATACAATGAGCAGTTCTTC. Amino acid sequence: CASSPSQASEYNEQFF.

The chain carries TRBV6-5 and TRBJ1-1; no definite D call. Trimming took off 5 bases at V and 4 bases at J, with 11 bases between the two ends. The CDR3 has 13 residues. Looked up from germline, CDR1 is MNHEY and CDR2 is SVGAGI. The CDR3 DNA reads TGTGCCAGCAGTCAGATACGGGGCACTGAAGCTTTCTTT. Translating gives CASSQIRGTEAFF.

This sequence joins TRBV4-2 and TRBJ1-4; 11 bases map to TRBD1. The germline CDR1 and CDR2 sequences are LGHNA and YNFKEQ. The CDR3 totals 17 residues. V dropped 4 bases and J dropped 2; count of bases not matched to a gene: 6. The CDR3 region has the DNA TGTGCCAGCAGCCGGACAGGGGGCGCATCTACTAATGAAAAACTGTTTTTT. Translation gives CASSRTGGASTNEKLFF.

This chain links TRBV3-1 (or the pseudogene TRBV3-2) with TRBJ1-6, with D unclear. Trimming stripped 4 bases from V and 7 bases from J, with 14 bases between. This CDR3 spans 15 amino acids. Germline V gene sequence: CDR1 LGHDT, CDR2 YNNKEL (reference sequence). The CDR3 protein is CASSLMGSSNSPLHF. The CDR3 bases are TGTGCCAGCAGCCTGATGGGCAGCAGCAATTCACCCCTCCACTTT.

This chain uses TRBV20-1 with TRBJ1-2; D perhaps matches TRBD1 (5 bases). V gave up 3 bases and J gave up 8 bases, with 13 bases separating them. This CDR3 spans 12 amino acids. Germline loops: CDR1 DFQATT, CDR2 SNEGSKA (reference sequence). Written as DNA, the CDR3 is TGCAGTGCTAGTAGGGCAGGGCAGGGCTACACCTTC. Protein: CSASRAGQGYTF.

V and J are TRBV11-3 and TRBJ2-2; 13 nucleotides agree with TRBD2. CDR3 length equals 17 residues. CDR1 SGHNT and CDR2 YENEEA come from the germline V gene. J lost 4 bases, V lost 4 bases, and 6 bases had no gene match. The CDR3 DNA is TGTGCCAGCAGCTCGGGACTAGCGGGGAGGCTCACCGGGGAGCTGTTTTTT. Its translation is CASSSGLAGRLTGELFF.

V and J are TRBV2 and TRBJ2-5, with 15 bases that match TRBD2. Germline loops: CDR1 SNHLY, CDR2 FYNNEI. The V gene end was trimmed by 5 bases and the J gene end by 5 bases; junction bases not matched to a gene: 6. CDR3 length equals 16 residues. In DNA, the CDR3 is TGTGCCAGCAGTCGGACTAGCGGGGGGGCTAGGGAGACCCAGTACTTC. This translates into CASSRTSGGARETQYF.

The gene calls are TRBV5-5 and TRBJ1-6, with D hard to call. The V gene lost 3 bases and the J gene lost 9 bases, with 10 bases spanning the gap. The germline CDR1 and CDR2 sequences are SGHKS and YYEKEE (reference sequence). This CDR3 contains 13 residues. The CDR3 region is CASSSQGGSPLHF. Here the CDR3 DNA reads TGTGCCAGCAGCTCCCAAGGCGGTTCACCCCTCCACTTT.

This clone was counted once. This chain links TRBV6-2 or TRBV6-3 with TRBJ2-7; tentative D call: TRBD1 (6 bases). Trimming took off 5 bases at V and 4 bases at J, with 27 bases between the two ends. The CDR3 spans 18 residues. The germline V gene encodes CDR1 MNHEY and CDR2 SVGEGT. CDR3 residues: CASSVPPLFRRGLYEQYF. The CDR3 DNA reads TGTGCCAGCAGTGTACCCCCCTTGTTCCGCAGGGGTCTTTACGAGCAGTACTTC.

The chain carries TRBV6-2 or TRBV6-3 and TRBJ1-5; 12 bases are a match to TRBD1. CDR3 size: 16 residues. V shed 5 bases, J shed 7 bases, and the junction held 9 bases outside the gene matches. Germline CDR1 reads MNHEY; CDR2 reads SVGEGT. The CDR3, as DNA: TGTGCCAGCAGTCGAAGGGACAGGGGGCGTTACCAGCCCCAGCATTTT. Its protein product is CASSRRDRGRYQPQHF.

CDR3 nucleotides: TGTGCCAGCAGCTCCAACAGGGTCTCTGGCTACACCTTC. This codes for CASSSNRVSGYTF. The chain has TRBV13 and TRBJ1-2, with D perhaps TRBD1 (6 bases). The CDR3 is 13 residues long. The germline V and J ends were trimmed by 4 bases and 7 bases, with 13 bases remaining between them. Germline lookup yields CDR1 PRHDT and CDR2 FYEKMQ (reference sequence).

With regard to this clone: The same CDR3 can be traced to other DNA sequences in this sample. The V and J genes are TRBV6-5 and TRBJ1-6; 9 bases line up with TRBD1. The CDR3 has 15 amino acids. The J segment lost 7 bases and the V segment lost 2 bases, leaving 3 bases of the junction unmatched. The germline CDR1 and CDR2 sequences are MNHEY and SVGAGI. CDR3 sequence reads: CASSYRDRVNSPLHF. CDR3 in DNA: TGTGCCAGCAGTTACCGGGACAGGGTAAATTCACCCCTCCACTTT.

In this sample, this clone turned up once. This rearrangement joins TRBV12-3 or TRBV12-4 to TRBJ1-2; D unresolved. Trimming took 6 bases from V and 3 from J, leaving 11 bases between them. The CDR3 totals 13 residues. CDR3 coding DNA: TGTGCCAGCAGATTACACGTAGACTATGGCTACACCTTC. Translating it yields CASRLHVDYGYTF.

CDR3 residues: CASSQDLLTITSTDTQYF. In DNA, the CDR3 is TGTGCCAGCAGCCAAGATTTATTAACTATCACTAGCACAGATACGCAGTATTTT. This chain connects TRBV4-2 to TRBJ2-3; D is unclear. The CDR3 loop spans 18 amino acids. Trimming shortened V by 0 bases and J by 0 bases, and 16 bases separated the two germline ends. CDR1 and CDR2 (germline): LGHNA, YNFKEQ.

V and J are TRBV5-8 and TRBJ1-6, with unresolved D. The germline V gene has CDR1 SGHTS and CDR2 YDEGEE. The CDR3 runs to 16 residues. V was cut by 4 bases and J by 0 bases, with 11 bases left in between. CDR3 nucleotide sequence: TGTGCCAGCAGCCTTCCACTAAGCTCCTATAATTCACCCCTCCACTTT. It codes for CASSLPLSSYNSPLHF.

The V and J genes are TRBV6-6 and TRBJ1-2; D is ambiguous. V shed 2 bases and J shed 1 base, with 14 bases lying between them. Looked up from germline, CDR1 is MNHNY and CDR2 is SVGAGI (reference sequence). The CDR3 has 16 amino acids. As DNA, the CDR3 is TGTGCCAGCAGTTACCCCCCCGGGAATCTTAACTATGGCTACACCTTC. Amino acid sequence: CASSYPPGNLNYGYTF.